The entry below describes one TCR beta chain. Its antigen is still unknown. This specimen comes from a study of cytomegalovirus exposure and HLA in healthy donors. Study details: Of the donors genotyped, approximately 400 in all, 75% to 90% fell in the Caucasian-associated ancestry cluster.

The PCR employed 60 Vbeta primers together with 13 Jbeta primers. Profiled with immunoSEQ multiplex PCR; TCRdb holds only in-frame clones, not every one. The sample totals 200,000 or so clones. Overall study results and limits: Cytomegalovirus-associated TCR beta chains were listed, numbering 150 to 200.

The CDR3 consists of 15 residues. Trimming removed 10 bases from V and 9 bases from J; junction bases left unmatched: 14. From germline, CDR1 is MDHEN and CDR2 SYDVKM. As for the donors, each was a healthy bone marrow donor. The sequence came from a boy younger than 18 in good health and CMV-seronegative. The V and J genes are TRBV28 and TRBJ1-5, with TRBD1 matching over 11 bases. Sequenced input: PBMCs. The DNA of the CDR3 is TGTGCCACCAGGGGCAGGGGGACAGGGGGGAGGCCCCAGCATTTT. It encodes CATRGRGTGGRPQHF.